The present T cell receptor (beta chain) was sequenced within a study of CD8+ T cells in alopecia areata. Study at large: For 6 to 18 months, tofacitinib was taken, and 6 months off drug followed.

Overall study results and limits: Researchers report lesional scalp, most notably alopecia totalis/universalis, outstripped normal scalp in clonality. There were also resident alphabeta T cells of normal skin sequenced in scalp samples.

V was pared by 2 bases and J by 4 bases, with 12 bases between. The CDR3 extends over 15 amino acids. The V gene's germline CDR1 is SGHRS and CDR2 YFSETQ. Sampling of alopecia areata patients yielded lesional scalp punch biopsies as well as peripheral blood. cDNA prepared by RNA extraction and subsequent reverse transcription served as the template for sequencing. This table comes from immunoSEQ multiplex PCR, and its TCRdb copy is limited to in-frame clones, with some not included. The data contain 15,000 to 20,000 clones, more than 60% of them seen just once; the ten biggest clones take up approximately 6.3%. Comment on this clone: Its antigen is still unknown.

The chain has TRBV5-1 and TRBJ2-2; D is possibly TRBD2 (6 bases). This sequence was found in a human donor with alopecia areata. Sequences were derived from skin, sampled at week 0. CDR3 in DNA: TGCGCCAGCAGCTTAAGCGGGTCGACCACCGGGGAGCTGTTTTTT. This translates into CASSLSGSTTGELFF.